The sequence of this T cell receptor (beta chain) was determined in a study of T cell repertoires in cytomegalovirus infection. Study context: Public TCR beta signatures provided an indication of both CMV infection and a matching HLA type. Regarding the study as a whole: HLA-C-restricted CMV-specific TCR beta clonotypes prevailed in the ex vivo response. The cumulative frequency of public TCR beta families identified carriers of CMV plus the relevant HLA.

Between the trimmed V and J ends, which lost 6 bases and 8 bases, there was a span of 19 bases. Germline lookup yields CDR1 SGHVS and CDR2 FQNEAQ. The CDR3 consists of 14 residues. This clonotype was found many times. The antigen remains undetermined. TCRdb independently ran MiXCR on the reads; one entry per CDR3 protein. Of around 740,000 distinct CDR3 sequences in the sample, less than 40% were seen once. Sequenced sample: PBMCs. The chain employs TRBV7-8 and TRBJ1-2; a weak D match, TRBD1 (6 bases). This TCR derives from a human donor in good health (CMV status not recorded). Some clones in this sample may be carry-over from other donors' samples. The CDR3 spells CASSLGHREGGYTF. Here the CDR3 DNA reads TGTGCCAGCAGTCTGGGGCACAGGGAAGGGGGCTACACCTTC.